This TCR beta chain was recorded in a study of T-cell memory formation after mild COVID-19 (dated by TCRdb to about 2021). In terms of the full investigation: TCR sequence clusters from the two donors were found to be largely donor specific. T-cell clones expanding and contracting after mild COVID-19 in two donors were tracked by longitudinal TCRalpha and TCRbeta repertoire sequencing. Two young, previously healthy adult volunteers, one female and one male, were included in the cohort.

Comments on this clonotype: The antigen it recognizes is unknown. The record has no base qualities; no much larger clone is one base away.

The germline V gene encodes CDR1 SGHVS and CDR2 FNYEAQ. The CDR3 starts with the cysteine, ends with the phenylalanine, and has 14 residues. Of all the DNA, just the CDR3 is kept, 42 bases in frame from base 1. From V the trimming removes 6 bases and from J it removes 1 base, while the gene matches leave 3 bases of the junction unaccounted for. Findings and caveats that apply to the study as a whole: The detection of some responding clones in pre-infection memory suggests that pre-existing cross-reactive memory T cells joined the SARS-CoV-2 response. The study included only a couple of mild cases, and larger cohorts that include severe cases with pre-infection samples were judged to be necessary. SARS-CoV-2 specificity was not confirmed for the second-wave clones peaking on day 37. Contracting CD4+ clones were found mainly in CM and EM memory subsets, while CD8+ clones were enriched in EMRA. Clones contracting from day 15 to 85 had balanced CD4/CD8 phenotypes, while a second wave expanding from day 15 to 37 was biased towards CD4+.

Sequencing used an Illumina NovaSeq 6000. cDNA libraries for TCRalpha and TCRbeta were prepared by 5'RACE using constant-segment primers, with sample barcodes and unique molecular identifiers added. Trizol reagent was used to extract RNA from every sample. Library amplification was performed in two PCR steps, and a second sample barcode and Illumina TruSeq adapters were introduced in the second step. The libraries were sequenced on an Illumina NovaSeq using 2 x 150 bp paired-end reads. On the study's bioinformatics: The reads were demultiplexed and collapsed into UMI-guided consensus sequences using migec v1.2.7. Using mixcr v2.1.11, UMI consensuses were aligned to TRA and TRB V and J templates and then assembled into clonotypes. Clonotypes were classified as expanded or contracted when called significant by both edgeR and NoisET, with noise models trained on biological replicates. For edgeR calls, the cutoffs were a false discovery rate-adjusted p below 0.01 and a log2 fold-change threshold of 1. As an exploratory analysis of dynamics, PCA with hierarchical clustering was applied to max-normalized trajectories of the 1000 most abundant clonotypes. The CD4 or CD8 phenotype of responding clones was assigned using the separately sequenced CD4+ and CD8+ repertoires. TCRdb redid the processing of the public reads, applying fastp at Q25 and MiXCR, and retained in-frame beta chains. All rows with the same CDR3 protein become a single entry with the most common DNA and genes. None of the V and J calls come from the authors' own analysis; TCRdb made them. The sample table lists around 320,000 distinct CDR3 sequences, around 27% of them with a count of one. 13% of the sample belongs to the ten largest clones.

PBMCs were isolated by Ficoll-Paque density gradient centrifugation. The receptor chain draws on TRBV7-6 and TRBJ2-3; a stretch of 8 junction bases matches TRBD1. Source material: PBMCs or a T cell subset sorted from them (not recorded which). The sequence was collected from an adult woman who had mild COVID-19 (a few samples of this study predate the infection). The sample titles of this study are shuffled in the database, so cell type and time point are left out; the donor was told from shared clones. CDR3 sequence: CASRPDRGTDTQYF. The bases are TGTGCCAGCAGACCGGACAGGGGCACAGATACGCAGTATTTT.